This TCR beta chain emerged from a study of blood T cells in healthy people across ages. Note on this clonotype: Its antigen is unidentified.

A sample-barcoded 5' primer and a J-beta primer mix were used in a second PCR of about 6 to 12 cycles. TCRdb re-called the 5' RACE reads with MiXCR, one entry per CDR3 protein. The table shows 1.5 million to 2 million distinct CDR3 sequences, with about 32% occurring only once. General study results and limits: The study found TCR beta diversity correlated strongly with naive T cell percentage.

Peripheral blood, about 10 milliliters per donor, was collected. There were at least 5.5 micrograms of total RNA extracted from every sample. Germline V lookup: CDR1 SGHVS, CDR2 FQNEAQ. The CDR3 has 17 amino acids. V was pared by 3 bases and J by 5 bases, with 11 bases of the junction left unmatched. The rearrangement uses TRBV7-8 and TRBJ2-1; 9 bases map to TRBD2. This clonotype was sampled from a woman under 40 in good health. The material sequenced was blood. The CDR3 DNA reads TGTGCCAGCAGCTTGAAACTAGCGGGTCACTTTAACAATGAGCAGTTCTTC. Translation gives CASSLKLAGHFNNEQFF.